A single sample is the source of the 21 T cell receptor beta chains below, sequenced in a study of vaccination and CD4 T cells after COVID-19. Documented treatment: approximately nine-day PBMC culture with coronavirus spike peptide pools or control peptides (ViraFEST assay). Their antigens are not known. Cultured CD4+ T cell DNA was sequenced using the Oncomine TCR Beta short-read assay. TCRdb independently ran MiXCR on the PCR reads; one entry per CDR3 protein. Seen here are about 20,000 distinct CDR3 sequences, 60% observed once, and the top ten hold just under 9%. Sequenced here: CD4+ T cells from blood, cultured in vitro, sampled after SARS-CoV-2 vaccination. The receptors originated from a human donor who had recovered from COVID-19.

This rearrangement joins TRBV10-3 to TRBJ1-2, with unresolved D. Germline V gene sequence: CDR1 ENHRY, CDR2 SYGVKD. V shed 5 bases and J shed 2 bases, with 6 bases lying between them. The CDR3 spans 12 residues. CDR3 residues: CAISPENYGYTF. As DNA, the CDR3 is TGTGCCATCAGTCCGGAGAACTATGGCTACACCTTC.

V and J are TRBV5-4 and TRBJ2-3; 8 positions agree with TRBD2. J gave up 6 bases and V 3 bases, and 9 bases lay outside the gene matches. CDR1 and CDR2 (germline): SGHNT, YYREEE (reference sequence). The CDR3 totals 15 residues. The CDR3 bases are TGTGCCAGCAGCTCCTTACGGGGGGGCCGTGATACGCAGTATTTT. This translates into CASSSLRGGRDTQYF.

There are a few counts of this clonotype. The genes are TRBV6-1 and TRBJ1-6; D is perhaps TRBD1 (5 bases). Germline V CDR1 and CDR2: MNHNS, SASEGT. This CDR3 is 17 amino acids long. The V end was cut by 5 bases, the J end by 6 bases, with 20 bases between. For the CDR3, the DNA is TGTGCCAGCAGTACAGGCGTCTCGGCAGCGTCTAATTCACCCCTCCACTTT. Amino acids: CASSTGVSAASNSPLHF.

This clonotype was observed a few times. CDR3 sequence reads: CASSEGGFTEAFF. The CDR3 DNA reads TGTGCCAGTAGTGAAGGGGGGTTCACTGAAGCTTTCTTT. This chain connects TRBV19 to TRBJ1-1, with a possible D match to TRBD1 (6 bases). There are 13 residues in the CDR3. The germline V gene encodes CDR1 LNHDA and CDR2 SQIVND (reference sequence). V lost 5 bases to trimming and J lost 4 bases, with 11 bases between them.

CDR3 bases: TGTGCCAGCAGTCCATCCTCTGGGGGAGCGGGCGGGGATGAGCAGTTCTTC. It is translated as CASSPSSGGAGGDEQFF. The J gene is TRBJ2-1, the V gene TRBV6-1; TRBD2 might be the D (6 bases). CDR1 and CDR2 (germline): MNHNS, SASEGT. The length of the CDR3 is 17 residues. Trimming took 5 bases from V and 8 from J, leaving 25 bases between them.

This clonotype was counted a few times. This sequence joins TRBV20-1 and TRBJ1-5; no clear D gene. The germline gives CDR1 DFQATT, CDR2 SNEGSKA (reference sequence). The CDR3 consists of 14 residues. V gave up 3 bases and J gave up 0 bases, with 9 bases separating them. The CDR3 protein is CSARTGYSNQPQHF. CDR3 sequence (DNA): TGCAGTGCTAGGACCGGGTATAGCAATCAGCCCCAGCATTTT.

The sample holds one count of this clonotype. The rearrangement joins TRBV12-5 to TRBJ1-1; possibly TRBD1 for D (6 bases). The CDR3 is 15 residues long. Germline values: CDR1 LGHNT, CDR2 FRNRAP. Between the trimmed V and J ends, which lost 5 bases and 4 bases, there was a span of 17 bases. CDR3 residues: CASGPTGIRSTEAFF. The DNA for the CDR3 is TGTGCTAGTGGTCCCACAGGGATCCGAAGCACTGAAGCTTTCTTT.

This clonotype was detected only a few times. The V gene is TRBV6-1, the J gene TRBJ1-2; D possibly corresponds to TRBD1 (5 bases). Per germline, CDR1 MNHNS and CDR2 SASEGT. The CDR3 runs to 12 residues. Trimming took 7 bases from V and 8 from J, leaving 14 bases between them. For the CDR3, the DNA is TGTGCCAGCACCCAGCGGCAGGGCGGCTACACCTTC. This encodes CASTQRQGGYTF.

In this sample, this clonotype turned up a few times. This rearrangement joins TRBV30 to TRBJ1-5, with 10 bases that match TRBD1. The J segment lost 2 bases and the V segment lost 2 bases, leaving 6 bases of the junction unmatched. Germline lookup yields CDR1 GTSNPN and CDR2 SVGIG (reference sequence). CDR3 length: 16 residues. The CDR3 DNA reads as TGTGCCTGGAGTTCCGGACAGGGGGTGGGCAATCAGCCCCAGCATTTT. This encodes CAWSSGQGVGNQPQHF.

The chain carries TRBV7-8 and TRBJ1-1; 9 positions match TRBD1. The CDR3 contains 17 residues. Per germline, CDR1 SGHVS and CDR2 FQNEAQ. The junction had 10 bases not matched to a gene; V was cut back by 4 bases and J by 1 base. CDR3 in amino acids: CASSYRATGGRNTEAFF. CDR3 coding DNA: TGTGCCAGCAGCTATAGGGCGACAGGGGGTCGGAACACTGAAGCTTTCTTT.

The chain is built from TRBV20-1 and TRBJ1-4, with 7 positions matching TRBD1. The germline CDR1 and CDR2 sequences are DFQATT and SNEGSKA (reference sequence). The trim removed 5 bases at V and 0 bases at J, leaving 9 bases unmatched. The CDR3 sequence is 16 residues long. CDR3 residues: CSAGDSNMPTNEKLFF. The CDR3, as DNA: TGCAGTGCTGGGGACAGCAACATGCCAACTAATGAAAAACTGTTTTTT.

This sequence joins TRBV7-3 and TRBJ2-7, with TRBD1 matching 9 bases. The CDR3 has 14 residues. Germline CDR1 SGHTA, CDR2 FQGTGA. The junction had 3 bases not matched to a gene; V was cut back by 5 bases and J by 1 base. CDR3 loop: CASSRDRGSYEQYF. For the CDR3, the DNA is TGTGCCAGCAGCCGAGACAGGGGGTCCTACGAGCAGTACTTC.

This clonotype was counted between two and nine times. V usage is TRBV20-1 and J usage is TRBJ2-3; TRBD2 aligns across 10 bases. CDR1 is DFQATT, CDR2 SNEGSKA, per germline (reference sequence). The junction had 10 bases not matched to a gene; V was cut back by 5 bases and J by 2 bases. This CDR3 is built from 16 residues. In DNA, the CDR3 is TGCAGTGCTGCCCGACCCCTAGCGGGGGACACAGATACGCAGTATTTT. It yields the protein CSAARPLAGDTDTQYF.

This chain joins TRBV7-8 and TRBJ2-3; D may correspond to TRBD1 or TRBD2 (5 bases each). CDR1 and CDR2 (germline): SGHVS, FQNEAQ. The CDR3 length is 16 residues. The V end was cut by 1 base, the J end by 4 bases, with 15 bases between. In DNA form, the CDR3 reads TGTGCCAGCAGCTTAGTGCCAGGGACGAGCGCAGATACGCAGTATTTT. It specifies CASSLVPGTSADTQYF.

This clonotype was counted a single time. The CDR3 spells CASTTGGQAPLHF. The CDR3 nucleotides read TGTGCCAGCACCACGGGGGGGCAGGCACCCCTCCACTTT. This chain joins TRBV6-1 and TRBJ1-6, with D perhaps TRBD1 (6 bases). CDR1 and CDR2 from the germline V gene are MNHNS and SASEGT. V lost 7 bases, J lost 11 bases, and 15 bases lay in between. CDR3 length: 13 residues.

The chain uses TRBV6-2 or TRBV6-3 and TRBJ1-6; 8 bases agree with TRBD1. Germline V CDR1 and CDR2: MNHEY, SVGEGT. V gave up 7 bases and J gave up 7 bases; unmatched junction bases: 15. There are 17 residues in the CDR3. CDR3 bases: TGTGCCAGCACCGTGACAGGGGCTCGCGCCTCAAATTCACCCCTCCACTTT. Protein sequence: CASTVTGARASNSPLHF.

This chain joins TRBV2 and TRBJ1-1; a possible D gene is TRBD1 (5 bases). The V gene lost 4 bases and the J gene lost 10 bases, with 13 bases spanning the gap. In germline, CDR1 is SNHLY, CDR2 FYNNEI. CDR3 length: 12 residues. CDR3 in amino acids: CASSVDLRGAFF. In nucleotides, the CDR3 is TGTGCCAGCAGTGTAGATTTGAGGGGAGCTTTCTTT.

This clonotype was seen a handful of times. J is TRBJ1-3 and V is TRBV20-1, with D maybe TRBD1 (6 bases). The CDR3 is made up of 15 amino acids. With 2 bases removed from V and 2 bases from J, the gap between germline ends came to 13 bases. Germline CDR1 reads DFQATT; CDR2 reads SNEGSKA (reference sequence). The CDR3 is CSARPDSRPGNTIYF. The CDR3 DNA follows: TGCAGTGCTAGACCGGACAGTAGGCCTGGAAACACCATATATTTT.

The chain carries TRBV6-1 and TRBJ2-7; D is unclear. CDR3 length: 15 residues. The germline V and J ends were trimmed by 5 bases and 3 bases, with 17 bases remaining between them. Germline-derived CDR1 and CDR2 are MNHNS and SASEGT. The CDR3 DNA is TGTGCCAGCAGTAAGACCAGAGGACCGATCTACGAGCAGTACTTC. This codes for CASSKTRGPIYEQYF.

The gene calls are TRBV6-1 and TRBJ2-3; the match to TRBD1 covers 7 bases. CDR1 is MNHNS, CDR2 SASEGT, per germline. With V trimmed by 2 bases and J by 3 bases, 14 bases remained unmatched. The CDR3 totals 18 residues. CDR3 DNA: TGTGCCAGCAGTGAAACAGTATTGAGGGGGCTTGGAACAGATACGCAGTATTTT. The encoded protein is CASSETVLRGLGTDTQYF.

This chain links TRBV20-1 with TRBJ2-2; 7 bases agree with TRBD1. The trim removed 4 bases at V and 3 bases at J, leaving 2 bases unmatched. This CDR3 spans 13 amino acids. The germline V gene encodes CDR1 DFQATT and CDR2 SNEGSKA (reference sequence). The chain's CDR3 is CSAKGADTGELFF. CDR3 DNA: TGCAGTGCTAAGGGGGCCGACACCGGGGAGCTGTTTTTT.